This T cell receptor beta chain was sequenced in a study of CD8+ T cells in alopecia areata. Extraction of RNA preceded its reverse transcription into cDNA, which served as the sequencing template. The protocol was immunoSEQ multiplex PCR, while the TCRdb copy is restricted to in-frame clones and leaves out a portion. The profile shows about 70,000 clones, approximately 46% of them singletons. The material sequenced was CD8+ T cells sorted from blood, taken at week 0. The TCR sequence derives from a human donor with alopecia areata.

CDR3 region: CASRRDWSEQYF. As DNA, the CDR3 is TGTGCCAGCAGGAGGGACTGGTCCGAGCAGTACTTC. The chain links TRBV27 to TRBJ2-7, with a possible D match to TRBD2 (6 bases). Trimming left V 6 bases short and J 6 bases short, with 12 bases between. This CDR3 comprises 12 residues. Per the germline V gene, CDR1 is MNHEY and CDR2 is SMNVEV (reference sequence).